This entry is about one T cell receptor beta chain. Its target is unknown. These data come from a study of cytotoxic CD8 clonotypes in ibrutinib-treated CLL. Study information: Response samples were drawn at a median of about twelve months of treatment, range 6 to 36. There were, on average, nearly 260,000 productive templates and around 90,000 productive rearrangements per sample. Findings of the study overall: Against age-matched healthy donors, baseline clonality ran higher and tracked circulating CD8+ T-cell counts.

The repertoire was sequenced with immunoSEQ multiplex PCR; TCRdb's copy has only in-frame clones and lacks some. The sample includes more than 110,000 clones, more than 70% seen only once; the top ten take 7.6%. For TCR beta libraries, roughly 1.9 micrograms of genomic DNA were obtained from cryopreserved PBMCs. CDR1 and CDR2 (germline): MGHRA, YSYEKL. V dropped 1 base and J dropped 0 bases, with 13 bases sitting between them. The CDR3 loop spans 17 amino acids. The TCR was taken from a human donor with chronic lymphocytic leukemia. The chain carries TRBV4-1 and TRBJ2-4; weak D call: TRBD1 (6 bases). The source material was PBMCs, sampled after 36 months of ibrutinib treatment. CDR3 sequence reads: CASSQALQGQAKNIQYF. The CDR3 bases are TGCGCCAGCAGCCAAGCCTTGCAGGGACAAGCCAAAAACATTCAGTACTTC.